One and the same sample provided the 5 T cell receptor beta chains below, sequenced in a study of T cells expressing NK-cell markers. TCRdb reanalyzed the 5' RACE reads and collapses them to one entry per CDR3 protein, without DNA. This table holds about 160,000 distinct CDR3 sequences. The sequenced material came from blood T cells: a sorted CD56 or NKG2C T cell subset, CD4+ or CD8+ T cells, or bulk PBMC T cells (not recorded which). Every receptor here comes from a man aged 18-69 years in good health.

The chain recombines TRBV25-1 with TRBJ2-2; the TCRdb call, TRBD1, lacks DNA for checking. This CDR3 is 14 amino acids long. Germline V gene lookup returns CDR1 MGHDK and CDR2 SYGVNS. CDR3 sequence: CASSEGTNTGELFF.

The J gene is TRBJ2-1, the V gene TRBV27; TCRdb reports TRBD2, a call that lacks DNA to check it against. Germline CDR1 reads MNHEY; CDR2 reads SMNVEV (reference sequence). The CDR3 loop spans 15 amino acids. CDR3 residues: CASSLGGLGYNEQFF.

The chain has TRBV12-3 or TRBV12-4 and TRBJ2-1; TCRdb's D call of TRBD2 is untestable without DNA. This CDR3 is built from 15 residues. CDR3 protein: CASSQLAAAYNEQFF.

The rearrangement links TRBV20-1 to TRBJ2-5; TCRdb's D call of TRBD2 is untestable without DNA. CDR3 length: 14 amino acids. Germline lookup yields CDR1 DFQATT and CDR2 SNEGSKA (reference sequence). CDR3: CSARDREVGETQYF.

V and J are TRBV11-2 and TRBJ2-1; absent DNA, TCRdb's TRBD2 call cannot be checked. The CDR3 loop spans 15 amino acids. CDR1 SGHAT and CDR2 FQNNGV come from the germline V gene. The CDR3 loop reads CASSQAPSGGFEQFF.